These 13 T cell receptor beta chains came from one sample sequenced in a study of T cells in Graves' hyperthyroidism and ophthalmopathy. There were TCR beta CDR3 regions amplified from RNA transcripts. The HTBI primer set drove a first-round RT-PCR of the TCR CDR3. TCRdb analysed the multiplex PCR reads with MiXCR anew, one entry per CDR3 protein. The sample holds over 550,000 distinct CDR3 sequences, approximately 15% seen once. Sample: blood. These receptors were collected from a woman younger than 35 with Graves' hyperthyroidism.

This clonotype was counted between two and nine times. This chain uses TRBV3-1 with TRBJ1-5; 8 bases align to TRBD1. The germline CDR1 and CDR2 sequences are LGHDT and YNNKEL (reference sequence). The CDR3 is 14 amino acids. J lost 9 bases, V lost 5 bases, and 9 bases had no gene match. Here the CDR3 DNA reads TGTGCCAGCAGCTATGGACAGGGCGTTTGGCCCCAGCATTTT. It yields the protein CASSYGQGVWPQHF.

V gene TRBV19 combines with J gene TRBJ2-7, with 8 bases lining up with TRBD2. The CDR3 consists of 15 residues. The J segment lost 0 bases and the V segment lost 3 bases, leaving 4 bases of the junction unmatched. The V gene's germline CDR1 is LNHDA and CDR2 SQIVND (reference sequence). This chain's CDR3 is CASSIVAGLSYEQYF. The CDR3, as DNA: TGTGCCAGTAGTATTGTAGCGGGACTCTCCTACGAGCAGTACTTC.

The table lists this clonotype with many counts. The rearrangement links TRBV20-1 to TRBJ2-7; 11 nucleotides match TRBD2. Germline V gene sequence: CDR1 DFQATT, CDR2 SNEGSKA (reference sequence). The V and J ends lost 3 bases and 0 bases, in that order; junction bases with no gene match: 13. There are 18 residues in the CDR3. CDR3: CSARIRTSGSISSYEQYF. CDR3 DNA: TGCAGTGCTAGGATCAGGACTAGCGGGTCCATCAGCTCCTACGAGCAGTACTTC.

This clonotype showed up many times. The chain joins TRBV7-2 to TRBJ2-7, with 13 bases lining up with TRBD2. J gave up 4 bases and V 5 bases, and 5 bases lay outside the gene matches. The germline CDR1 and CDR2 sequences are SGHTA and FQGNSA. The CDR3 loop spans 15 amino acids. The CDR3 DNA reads TGTGCCAGCAGCACTAGGACTAGCGGGAGATACGAGCAGTACTTC. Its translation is CASSTRTSGRYEQYF.

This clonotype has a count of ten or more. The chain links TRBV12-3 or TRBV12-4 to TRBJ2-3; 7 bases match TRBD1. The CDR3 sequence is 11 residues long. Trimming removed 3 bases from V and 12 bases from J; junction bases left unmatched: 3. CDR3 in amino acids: CASSFTGDQYF. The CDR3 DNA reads TGTGCCAGCAGTTTTACAGGGGATCAGTATTTT.

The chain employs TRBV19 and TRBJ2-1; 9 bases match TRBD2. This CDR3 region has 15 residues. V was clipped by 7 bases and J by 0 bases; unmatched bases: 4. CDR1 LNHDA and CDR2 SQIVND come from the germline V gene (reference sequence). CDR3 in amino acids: CASKSSGSSYNEQFF. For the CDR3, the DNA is TGTGCCAGTAAGAGTAGCGGGAGCTCCTACAATGAGCAGTTCTTC.

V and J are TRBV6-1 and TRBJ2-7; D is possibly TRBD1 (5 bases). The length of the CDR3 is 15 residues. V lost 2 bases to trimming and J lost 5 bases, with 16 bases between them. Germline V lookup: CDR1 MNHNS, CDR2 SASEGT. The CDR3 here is CASSETQGASNEQYF. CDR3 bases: TGTGCCAGCAGTGAAACCCAGGGTGCGTCTAACGAGCAGTACTTC.

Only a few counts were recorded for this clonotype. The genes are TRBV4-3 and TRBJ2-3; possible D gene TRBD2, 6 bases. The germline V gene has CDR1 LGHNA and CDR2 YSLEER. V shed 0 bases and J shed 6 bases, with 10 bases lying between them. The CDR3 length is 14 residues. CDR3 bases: TGCGCCAGCAGCCAAGACTTCCGGGGGGATACGCAGTATTTT. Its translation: CASSQDFRGDTQYF.

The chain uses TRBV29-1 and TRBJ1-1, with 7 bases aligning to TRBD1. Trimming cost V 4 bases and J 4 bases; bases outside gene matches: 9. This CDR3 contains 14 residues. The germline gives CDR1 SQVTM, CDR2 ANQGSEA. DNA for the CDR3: TGCAGCGTTGTGTCAGGGGGTTTTCGCACTGAAGCTTTCTTT. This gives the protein CSVVSGGFRTEAFF. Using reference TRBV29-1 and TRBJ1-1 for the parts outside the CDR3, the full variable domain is SAVISQKPSRDICQRGTSLTIQCQVDSQVTMMFWYRQQPGQSLTLIATANQGSEATYESGFVIDKFPISRPNLTFSTLTVSNMSPEDSSIYLCSVVSGGFRTEAFFGQGTRLTVV.

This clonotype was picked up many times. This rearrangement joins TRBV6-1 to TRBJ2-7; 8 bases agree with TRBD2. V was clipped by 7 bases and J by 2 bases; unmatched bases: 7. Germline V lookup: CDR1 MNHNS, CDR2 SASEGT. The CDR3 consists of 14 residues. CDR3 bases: TGTGCCAGCACCAGAAGGACTAGCCCCTACGAGCAGTACTTC. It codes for CASTRRTSPYEQYF.

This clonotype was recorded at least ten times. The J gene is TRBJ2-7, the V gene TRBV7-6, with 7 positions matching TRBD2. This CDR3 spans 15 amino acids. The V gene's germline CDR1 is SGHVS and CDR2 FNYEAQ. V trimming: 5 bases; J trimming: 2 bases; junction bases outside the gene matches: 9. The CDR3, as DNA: TGTGCCAGCAGCCTAGATAGCGGGTATCCCTACGAGCAGTACTTC. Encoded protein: CASSLDSGYPYEQYF.

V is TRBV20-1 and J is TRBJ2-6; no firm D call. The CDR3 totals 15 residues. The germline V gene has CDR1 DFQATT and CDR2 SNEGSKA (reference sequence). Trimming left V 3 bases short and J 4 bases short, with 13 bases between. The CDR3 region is CSARDPRTGANVLTF. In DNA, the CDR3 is TGCAGTGCTAGGGACCCTCGGACCGGGGCCAACGTCCTGACTTTC.

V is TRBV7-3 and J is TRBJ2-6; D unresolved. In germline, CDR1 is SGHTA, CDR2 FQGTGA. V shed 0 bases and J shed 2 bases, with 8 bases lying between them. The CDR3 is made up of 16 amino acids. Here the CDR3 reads CASSLTTGPGANVLTF. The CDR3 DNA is TGTGCCAGCAGCTTAACGACGGGCCCTGGGGCCAACGTCCTGACTTTC.